Presented here are 2 T cell receptor beta chains from one specimen sequenced in a study of control samples from healthy donors and cancer patients (dated by TCRdb to 2019 to 2021). Library construction relied on the immunoSEQ multiplex PCR assay. TCRdb limited this immuneACCESS table to in-frame rearrangements with V and J called. A share of clones is missing; checked studies link under half to unresolved V genes, and the rest is unexplained. Counted in this sample were about 200,000 clones; about nine tenths of them appeared once. The ten largest clones represent over 1.5% of the sample. Sequences were obtained from blood. The receptors were gathered from a young man in good health.

This rearrangement joins TRBV10-1 to TRBJ1-2; 8 positions agree with TRBD1. J was trimmed by 4 bases and V by 10 bases; bases with no gene match: 11. Germline V CDR1 and CDR2: WNHNN, SYGVQD (reference sequence). The CDR3 runs to 14 residues. The CDR3 sequence: CATEGGQDPYGYTF. For the CDR3, the DNA is TGCGCCACCGAGGGGGGACAGGACCCCTATGGCTACACCTTC.

This chain's CDR3 is CSASYRGEAFF. As DNA, the CDR3 is TGCAGTGCTAGCTACAGGGGGGAAGCTTTCTTT. V and J are TRBV20-1 and TRBJ1-1; 8 nucleotides agree with TRBD1. From germline, CDR1 is DFQATT and CDR2 SNEGSKA (reference sequence). J gave up 8 bases and V 3 bases, and 2 bases lay outside the gene matches. The CDR3 totals 11 residues.